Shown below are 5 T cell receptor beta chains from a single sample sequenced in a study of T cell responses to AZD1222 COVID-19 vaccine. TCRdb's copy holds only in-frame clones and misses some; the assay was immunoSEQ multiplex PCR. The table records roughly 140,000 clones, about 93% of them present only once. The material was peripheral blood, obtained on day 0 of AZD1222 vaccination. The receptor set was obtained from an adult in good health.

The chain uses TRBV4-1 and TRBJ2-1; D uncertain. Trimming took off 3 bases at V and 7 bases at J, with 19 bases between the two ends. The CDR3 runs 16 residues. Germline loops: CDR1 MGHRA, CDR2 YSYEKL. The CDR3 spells CASSHPPARRTNEQFF. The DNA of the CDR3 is TGCGCCAGCAGCCATCCCCCCGCTCGACGGACGAATGAGCAGTTCTTC.

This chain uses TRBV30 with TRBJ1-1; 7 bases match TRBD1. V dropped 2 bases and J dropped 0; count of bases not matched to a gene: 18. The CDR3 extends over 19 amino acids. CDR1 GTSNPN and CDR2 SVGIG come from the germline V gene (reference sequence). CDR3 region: CAWSSGDSLPYALNTEAFF. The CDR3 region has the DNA TGTGCCTGGAGTTCGGGGGACAGCTTACCGTACGCTTTGAACACTGAAGCTTTCTTT.

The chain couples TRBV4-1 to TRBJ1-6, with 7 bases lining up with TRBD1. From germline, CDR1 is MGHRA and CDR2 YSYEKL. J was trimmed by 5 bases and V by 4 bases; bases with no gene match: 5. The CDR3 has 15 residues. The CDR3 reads CASSRGTDNNSPLHF. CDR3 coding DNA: TGCGCCAGCAGCCGTGGGACAGATAATAATTCACCCCTCCACTTT.

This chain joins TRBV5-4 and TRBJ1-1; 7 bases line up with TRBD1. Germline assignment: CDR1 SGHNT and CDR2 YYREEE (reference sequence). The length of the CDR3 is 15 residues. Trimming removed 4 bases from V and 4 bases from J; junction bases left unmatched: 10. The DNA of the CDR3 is TGTGCCAGCAGCCTTGAGGGGGCGCGGGGCACTGAAGCTTTCTTT. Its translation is CASSLEGARGTEAFF. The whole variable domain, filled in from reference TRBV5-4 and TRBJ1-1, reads ETGVTQSPTHLIKTRGQQVTLRCSSQSGHNTVSWYQQALGQGPQFIFQYYREEENGRGNFPPRFSGLQFPNYSSELNVNALELDDSALYLCASSLEGARGTEAFFGQGTRLTVV.

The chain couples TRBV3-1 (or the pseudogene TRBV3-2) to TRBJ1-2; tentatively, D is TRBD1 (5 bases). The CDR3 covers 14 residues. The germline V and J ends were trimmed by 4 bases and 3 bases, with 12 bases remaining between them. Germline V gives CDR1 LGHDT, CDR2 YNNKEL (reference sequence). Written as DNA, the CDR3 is TGTGCCAGCAGCCGTTCCTTACAGGACTATGGCTACACCTTC. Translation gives CASSRSLQDYGYTF.